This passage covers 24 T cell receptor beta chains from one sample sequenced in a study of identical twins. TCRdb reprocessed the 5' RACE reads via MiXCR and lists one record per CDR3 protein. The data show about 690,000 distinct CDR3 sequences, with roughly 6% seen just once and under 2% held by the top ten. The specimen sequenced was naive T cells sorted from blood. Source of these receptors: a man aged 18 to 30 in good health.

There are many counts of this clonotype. The CDR3 loop reads CASSFQGRSGNTIYF. The CDR3 DNA follows: TGTGCCAGCAGCTTCCAGGGAAGATCTGGAAACACCATATATTTT. This chain links TRBV11-2 with TRBJ1-3; D perhaps matches TRBD1 (5 bases). Germline loops: CDR1 SGHAT, CDR2 FQNNGV. CDR3 length: 15 residues. V lost 3 bases and J 1 base, leaving 10 bases between the germline ends.

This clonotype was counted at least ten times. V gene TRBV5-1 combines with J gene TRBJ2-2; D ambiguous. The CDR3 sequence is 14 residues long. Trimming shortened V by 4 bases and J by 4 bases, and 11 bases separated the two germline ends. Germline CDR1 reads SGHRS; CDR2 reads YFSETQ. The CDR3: CASSLDLITGELFF. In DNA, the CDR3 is TGCGCCAGCAGCCTCGACTTGATCACCGGGGAGCTGTTTTTT.

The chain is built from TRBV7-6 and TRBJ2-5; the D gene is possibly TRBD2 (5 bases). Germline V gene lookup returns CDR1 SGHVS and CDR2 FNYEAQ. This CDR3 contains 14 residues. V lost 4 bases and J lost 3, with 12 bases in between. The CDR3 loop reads CASSSGSTKETQYF. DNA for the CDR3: TGTGCCAGCAGCTCGGGATCAACCAAAGAGACCCAGTACTTC.

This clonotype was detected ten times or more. This CDR3 reads CSADVLGQTDTQYF. The CDR3 nucleotides are TGCAGTGCTGACGTATTAGGACAGACAGATACGCAGTATTTT. The genes are TRBV20-1 and TRBJ2-3; a weak D match, TRBD1 (6 bases). CDR1 and CDR2 (germline): DFQATT, SNEGSKA (reference sequence). The ends were cut back, 5 bases at V and 3 bases at J, with 15 bases in the middle. This CDR3 contains 14 residues.

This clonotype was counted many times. The CDR3 sequence: CASSYGSAGYSSYEQYF. The CDR3 nucleotides are TGTGCCAGCAGTTACGGTTCGGCCGGTTATAGCTCCTACGAGCAGTACTTC. V gene TRBV6-5 combines with J gene TRBJ2-7, with no clear D. In germline, CDR1 is MNHEY, CDR2 SVGAGI. The CDR3 has 17 amino acids. Trimming removed 2 bases at V and 0 bases at J, with 17 bases between.

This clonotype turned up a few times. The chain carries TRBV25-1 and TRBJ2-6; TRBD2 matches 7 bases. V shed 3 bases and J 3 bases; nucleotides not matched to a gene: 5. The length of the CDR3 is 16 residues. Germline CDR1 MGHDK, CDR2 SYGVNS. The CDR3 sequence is CASSEGGVGGANVLTF. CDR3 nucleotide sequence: TGTGCCAGCAGTGAGGGGGGGGTCGGTGGGGCCAACGTCCTGACTTTC.

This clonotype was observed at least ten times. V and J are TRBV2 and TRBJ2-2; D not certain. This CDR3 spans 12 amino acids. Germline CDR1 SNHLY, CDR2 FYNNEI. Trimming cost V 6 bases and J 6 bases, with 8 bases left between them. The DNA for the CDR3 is TGTGCCAGCAGATATAGGTCCGGGGAGCTGTTTTTT. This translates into CASRYRSGELFF.

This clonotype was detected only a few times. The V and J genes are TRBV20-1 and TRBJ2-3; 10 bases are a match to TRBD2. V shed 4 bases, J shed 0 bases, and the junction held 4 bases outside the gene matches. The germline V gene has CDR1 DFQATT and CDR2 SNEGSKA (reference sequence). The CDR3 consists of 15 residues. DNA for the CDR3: TGCAGTGCTACCCAGCGGGAGGGTAGCACAGATACGCAGTATTTT. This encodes CSATQREGSTDTQYF.

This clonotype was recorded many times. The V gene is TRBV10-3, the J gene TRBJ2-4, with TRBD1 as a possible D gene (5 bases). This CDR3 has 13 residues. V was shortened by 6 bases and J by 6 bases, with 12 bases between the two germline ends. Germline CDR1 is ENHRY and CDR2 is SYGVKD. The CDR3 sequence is CAISSDRGNIQYF. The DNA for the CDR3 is TGTGCCATCAGCTCTGATAGGGGAAACATTCAGTACTTC.

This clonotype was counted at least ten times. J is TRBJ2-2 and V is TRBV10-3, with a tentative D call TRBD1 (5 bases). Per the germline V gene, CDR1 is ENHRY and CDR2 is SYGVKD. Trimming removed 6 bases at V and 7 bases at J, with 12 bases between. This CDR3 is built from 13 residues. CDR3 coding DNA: TGTGCCATCAGCCGACAAGGGGACGGGGAGCTGTTTTTT. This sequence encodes CAISRQGDGELFF.

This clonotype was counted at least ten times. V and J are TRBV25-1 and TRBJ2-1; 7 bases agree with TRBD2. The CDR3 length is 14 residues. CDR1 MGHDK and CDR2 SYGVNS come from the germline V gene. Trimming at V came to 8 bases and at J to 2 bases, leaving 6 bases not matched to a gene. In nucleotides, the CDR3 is TGTGCCAGCCAAACTAGCGAAACCTACAATGAGCAGTTCTTC. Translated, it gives CASQTSETYNEQFF.

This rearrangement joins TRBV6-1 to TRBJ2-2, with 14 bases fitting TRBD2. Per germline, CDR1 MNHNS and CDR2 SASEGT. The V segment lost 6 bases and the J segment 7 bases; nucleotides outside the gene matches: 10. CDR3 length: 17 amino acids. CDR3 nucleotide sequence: TGTGCCAGCAGCCGAAGGCAGGGACTAGCGGGAGTCGGGGAGCTGTTTTTT. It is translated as CASSRRQGLAGVGELFF.

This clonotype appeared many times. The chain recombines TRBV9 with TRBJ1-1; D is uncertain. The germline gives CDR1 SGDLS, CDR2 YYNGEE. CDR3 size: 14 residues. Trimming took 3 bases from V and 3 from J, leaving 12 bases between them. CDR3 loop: CASSEGALYTEAFF. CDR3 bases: TGTGCCAGCAGCGAGGGCGCCCTCTACACTGAAGCTTTCTTT. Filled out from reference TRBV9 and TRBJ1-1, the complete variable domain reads DSGVTQTPKHLITATGQRVTLRCSPRSGDLSVYWYQQSLDQGLQFLIQYYNGEERAKGNILERFSAQQFPDLHSELNLSSLELGDSALYFCASSEGALYTEAFFGQGTRLTVV.

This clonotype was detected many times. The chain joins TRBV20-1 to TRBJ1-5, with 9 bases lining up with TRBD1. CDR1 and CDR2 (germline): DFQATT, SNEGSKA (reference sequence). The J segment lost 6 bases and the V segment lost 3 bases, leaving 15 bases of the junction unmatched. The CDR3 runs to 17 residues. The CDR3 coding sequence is TGCAGTGCTAGGTTGGTCGGGGGACAGGGAGAGCGTCAGCCCCAGCATTTT. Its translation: CSARLVGGQGERQPQHF.

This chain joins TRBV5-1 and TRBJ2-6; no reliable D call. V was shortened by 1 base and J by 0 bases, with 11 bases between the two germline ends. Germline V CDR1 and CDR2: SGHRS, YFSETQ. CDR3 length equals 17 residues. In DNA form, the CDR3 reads TGCGCCAGCAGCTTGCTGGGGAAGGTCTCTGGGGCCAACGTCCTGACTTTC. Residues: CASSLLGKVSGANVLTF.

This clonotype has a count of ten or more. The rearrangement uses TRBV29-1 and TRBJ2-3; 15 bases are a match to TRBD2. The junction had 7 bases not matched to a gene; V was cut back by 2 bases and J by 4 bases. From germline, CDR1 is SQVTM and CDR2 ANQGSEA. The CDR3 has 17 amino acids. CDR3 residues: CSVESGTSGRFADTQYF. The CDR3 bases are TGCAGCGTTGAATCCGGGACTAGCGGGAGGTTCGCAGATACGCAGTATTTT.

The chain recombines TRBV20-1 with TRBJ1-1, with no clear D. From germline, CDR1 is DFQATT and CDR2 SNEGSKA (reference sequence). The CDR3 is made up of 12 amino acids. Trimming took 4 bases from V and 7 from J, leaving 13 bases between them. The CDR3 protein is CSATAGVSEAFF. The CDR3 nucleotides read TGCAGTGCTACCGCGGGCGTCAGTGAAGCTTTCTTT.

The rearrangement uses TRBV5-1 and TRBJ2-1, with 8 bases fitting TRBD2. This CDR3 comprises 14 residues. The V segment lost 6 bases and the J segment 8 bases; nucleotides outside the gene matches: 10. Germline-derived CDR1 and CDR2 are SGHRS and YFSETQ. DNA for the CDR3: TGCGCCAGCACCAGAGGACTAGCTTCTCATGAGCAGTTCTTC. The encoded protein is CASTRGLASHEQFF.

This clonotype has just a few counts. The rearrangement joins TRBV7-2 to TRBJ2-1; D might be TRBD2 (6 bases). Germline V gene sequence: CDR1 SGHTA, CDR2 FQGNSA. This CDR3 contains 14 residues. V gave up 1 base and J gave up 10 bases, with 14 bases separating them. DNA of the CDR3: TGTGCCAGCAGCTTAGTGACTGGGGAGGTCGAGCAGTTCTTC. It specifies CASSLVTGEVEQFF.

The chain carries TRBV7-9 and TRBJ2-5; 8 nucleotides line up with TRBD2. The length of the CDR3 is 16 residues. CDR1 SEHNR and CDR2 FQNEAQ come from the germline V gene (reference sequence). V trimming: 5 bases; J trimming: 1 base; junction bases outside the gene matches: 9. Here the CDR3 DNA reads TGTGCCAGCAGCCCGGTTGCGGGAGGACTCCAAGAGACCCAGTACTTC. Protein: CASSPVAGGLQETQYF.

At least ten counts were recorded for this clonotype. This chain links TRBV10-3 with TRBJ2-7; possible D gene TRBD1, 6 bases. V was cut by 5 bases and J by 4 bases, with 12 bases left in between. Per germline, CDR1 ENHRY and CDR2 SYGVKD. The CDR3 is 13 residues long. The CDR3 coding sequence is TGTGCCATCAGTACCGGGACAAATTACGAGCAGTACTTC. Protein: CAISTGTNYEQYF.

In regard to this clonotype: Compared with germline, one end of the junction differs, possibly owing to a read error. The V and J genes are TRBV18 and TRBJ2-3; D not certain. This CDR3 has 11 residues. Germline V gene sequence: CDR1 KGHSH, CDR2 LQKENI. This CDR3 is CTSSPIDTQYF. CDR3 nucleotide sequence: TGTACCAGCTCACCGATCGATACGCAGTATTTT.

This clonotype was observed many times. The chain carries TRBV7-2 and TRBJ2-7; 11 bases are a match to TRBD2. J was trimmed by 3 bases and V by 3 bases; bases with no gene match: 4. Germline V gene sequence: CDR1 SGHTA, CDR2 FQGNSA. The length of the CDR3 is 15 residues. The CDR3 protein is CASSFNSGRDYEQYF. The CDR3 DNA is TGTGCCAGCAGCTTCAATAGCGGGAGGGACTACGAGCAGTACTTC.

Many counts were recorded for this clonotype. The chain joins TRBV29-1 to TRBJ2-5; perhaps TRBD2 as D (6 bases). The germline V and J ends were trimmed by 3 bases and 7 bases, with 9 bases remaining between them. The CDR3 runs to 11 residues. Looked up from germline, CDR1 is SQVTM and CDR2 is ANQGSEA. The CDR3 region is CSVDPGGTQYF. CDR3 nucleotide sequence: TGCAGCGTTGATCCCGGGGGGACCCAGTACTTC.